These 30 T cell receptor beta chains originate from one sample sequenced in a study of CD8 T cells in Susac syndrome. Reverse transcription of roughly 0.5 to 1 ug RNA used random hexamers. TCRdb reanalysed the immunoSEQ multiplex PCR reads using MiXCR and keeps one entry per CDR3 protein. In the table there are 100,000 to 150,000 distinct CDR3 sequences, about 95% of which are singletons. The source material was CD8+ T cells from PBMCs. The receptor source for this set is a human donor with Susac syndrome.

This chain connects TRBV6-4 to TRBJ2-3, with 8 bases lining up with TRBD2. The trim removed 2 bases at V and 6 bases at J, leaving 4 bases unmatched. This CDR3 region has 14 residues. CDR1 and CDR2 (germline): MRHNA, SNTAGT. DNA for the CDR3: TGTGCCAGCAGTGACGGGCGGGGGGCCGATACGCAGTATTTT. It translates to CASSDGRGADTQYF.

The rearrangement joins TRBV3-1 to TRBJ1-2, with D possibly being TRBD1 (5 bases). V lost 1 base to trimming and J lost 0 bases, with 9 bases between them. From germline, CDR1 is LGHDT and CDR2 YNNKEL (reference sequence). The CDR3 runs 15 residues. As DNA, the CDR3 is TGTGCCAGCAGCCAAGGGGACCCCGCTAACTATGGCTACACCTTC. This encodes CASSQGDPANYGYTF.

The chain has TRBV27 and TRBJ2-1; 11 positions match TRBD2. The trim removed 8 bases at V and 11 bases at J, leaving 8 bases unmatched. Per germline, CDR1 MNHEY and CDR2 SMNVEV (reference sequence). The CDR3 is made up of 13 amino acids. As DNA, the CDR3 is TGTGCCAGCGTTTGGCCTAGCGGGGGGAAGCAGTTCTTC. Its protein product is CASVWPSGGKQFF.

The genes are TRBV12-5 and TRBJ2-1; 13 bases match TRBD2. Germline V gene data show CDR1 as LGHNT and CDR2 as FRNRAP. There are 15 residues in the CDR3. The trim removed 2 bases at V and 10 bases at J, leaving 5 bases unmatched. CDR3 amino acids: CASGLTSGRAWEQFF. CDR3 coding DNA: TGTGCTAGTGGTTTGACTAGCGGGAGGGCCTGGGAGCAGTTCTTC.

The CDR3 here is CASSLGEVPSSYEQYF. The CDR3 region has the DNA TGTGCCAGCAGCTTAGGTGAAGTTCCTAGCTCCTACGAGCAGTACTTC. The rearrangement uses TRBV7-8 and TRBJ2-7; no definite D call. The V and J ends lost 1 base and 0 bases respectively, with 13 bases between them. The germline V gene encodes CDR1 SGHVS and CDR2 FQNEAQ. The CDR3 length is 16 residues.

This clonotype was seen just once. The gene calls are TRBV6-1 and TRBJ2-5; either TRBD1 or TRBD2 may supply D (6 bases each). In germline, CDR1 is MNHNS, CDR2 SASEGT. The CDR3 runs to 13 residues. The V end was cut by 6 bases, the J end by 5 bases, with 13 bases between. The CDR3: CASRGGGWETQYF. Here the CDR3 DNA reads TGTGCCAGCAGGGGGGGCGGCTGGGAGACCCAGTACTTC.

The chain uses TRBV27 and TRBJ2-3, with D possibly matching TRBD1 (5 bases). V shed 2 bases and J shed 2 bases, with 17 bases lying between them. The V gene's germline CDR1 is MNHEY and CDR2 SMNVEV (reference sequence). This CDR3 has 17 amino acids. The CDR3 is CASSLGPQGISTDTQYF. In DNA, the CDR3 is TGTGCCAGCAGTTTAGGGCCGCAGGGCATATCCACAGATACGCAGTATTTT.

The chain's CDR3 is CASSYSGTSYEQYF. The CDR3 nucleotides are TGTGCCAGCAGTTACTCCGGCACCTCCTACGAGCAGTACTTC. This chain joins TRBV6-2 or TRBV6-3 and TRBJ2-7, with D unresolved. This CDR3 contains 14 residues. V was pared by 0 bases and J by 0 bases, with 6 bases between. From germline, CDR1 is MNHEY and CDR2 SVGEGT.

The chain couples TRBV12-3 or TRBV12-4 to TRBJ1-6; TRBD1 matches at 9 bases. The CDR3 consists of 15 residues. V lost 6 bases, J lost 9 bases, and 9 bases stayed unmatched. The CDR3 reads CASSPAGDRASPLHF. In DNA, the CDR3 is TGTGCCAGCAGCCCTGCCGGGGACAGGGCTTCACCCCTCCACTTT.

This clonotype appeared a single time. The chain employs TRBV6-6 and TRBJ1-2; D is uncertain. V lost 2 bases to trimming and J lost 1 base, with 5 bases between them. Germline V gene data show CDR1 as MNHNY and CDR2 as SVGAGI (reference sequence). This CDR3 has 13 amino acids. CDR3 amino acids: CASSYENNYGYTF. CDR3 bases: TGTGCCAGCAGTTACGAGAATAACTATGGCTACACCTTC.

This chain links TRBV29-1 with TRBJ2-1, with D tentatively TRBD1 or TRBD2 (6 bases each). The germline V gene has CDR1 SQVTM and CDR2 ANQGSEA. CDR3 length: 14 amino acids. Trimming took 7 bases from V and 1 from J, leaving 14 bases between them. In nucleotides, the CDR3 is TGCAGCGCCGACCCGGGGGCGTCCTACAATGAGCAGTTCTTC. This sequence encodes CSADPGASYNEQFF.

The rearrangement uses TRBV3-1 and TRBJ2-1, with TRBD2 as a possible D gene (6 bases). The CDR3 has 15 amino acids. V shed 7 bases and J shed 10 bases, with 23 bases lying between them. Germline V gene data show CDR1 as LGHDT and CDR2 as YNNKEL (reference sequence). The CDR3 coding sequence is TGTGCCAGCACCCCACGAGGCGGGGAGAGCGGCGAGCAGTTCTTC. It codes for CASTPRGGESGEQFF.

The V and J genes are TRBV7-8 and TRBJ1-4; tentative D call: TRBD1 (5 bases). Trimming removed 4 bases at V and 0 bases at J, with 12 bases between. CDR1 is SGHVS, CDR2 FQNEAQ, per germline. The CDR3 has 16 amino acids. CDR3 residues: CASSSGTVPTNEKLFF. The CDR3 coding sequence is TGTGCCAGCAGCTCCGGGACTGTCCCAACTAATGAAAAACTGTTTTTT.

The chain employs TRBV4-3 and TRBJ2-1; D call uncertain. The CDR3 length is 15 residues. Trimming took off 0 bases at V and 7 bases at J, with 13 bases between the two ends. The germline V gene has CDR1 LGHNA and CDR2 YSLEER. The CDR3 bases are TGCGCCAGCAGCCAAGATTCACTGAAATGGAATGAGCAGTTCTTC. Translation gives CASSQDSLKWNEQFF.

This chain joins TRBV12-3 or TRBV12-4 and TRBJ1-2; D gene uncertain. V lost 4 bases and J lost 2, with 17 bases in between. CDR3 length equals 16 residues. This CDR3 reads CASSSPGEGPNYGYTF. CDR3 DNA: TGTGCCAGCAGTTCCCCCGGCGAAGGGCCAAACTATGGCTACACCTTC.

This clonotype was observed once. The rearrangement links TRBV29-1 to TRBJ1-2; D is possibly TRBD1 (5 bases). This CDR3 spans 13 amino acids. Germline CDR1 SQVTM, CDR2 ANQGSEA. The germline V and J ends were trimmed by 6 bases and 1 base, with 12 bases remaining between them. CDR3 amino acids: CSVAGLHNYGYTF. Written as DNA, the CDR3 is TGCAGCGTGGCGGGACTGCATAACTATGGCTACACCTTC.

The rearrangement links TRBV12-3 or TRBV12-4 to TRBJ1-5; TRBD1 is a possible D gene (6 bases). Between the trimmed V and J ends, which lost 4 bases and 2 bases, there was a span of 9 bases. The CDR3 extends over 14 amino acids. The CDR3 DNA reads as TGTGCCAGCAGTTGGGGGGGGCGCAATCAGCCCCAGCATTTT. This sequence encodes CASSWGGRNQPQHF.

The chain employs TRBV9 and TRBJ2-2; 10 bases fit TRBD2. CDR3 length: 19 amino acids. J lost 0 bases, V lost 1 base, and 9 bases had no gene match. Germline V lookup: CDR1 SGDLS, CDR2 YYNGEE. CDR3 amino acids: CASSVSGETSGANTGELFF. CDR3 bases: TGTGCCAGCAGCGTATCGGGGGAAACTAGCGGGGCGAACACCGGGGAGCTGTTTTTT.

The chain uses TRBV5-1 and TRBJ2-1, with D possibly TRBD2 on 5 matching bases. Per germline, CDR1 SGHRS and CDR2 YFSETQ. Trimming pared 0 bases from V and 9 bases from J, leaving 19 bases between. The length of the CDR3 is 16 residues. In DNA, the CDR3 is TGCGCCAGCAGCTTGGGACGGGCTAGCCTCCTGGGTGAGCAGTTCTTC. Translation gives CASSLGRASLLGEQFF.

V gene TRBV19 combines with J gene TRBJ2-1, with TRBD2 as a possible D gene (6 bases). Looked up from germline, CDR1 is LNHDA and CDR2 is SQIVND (reference sequence). The CDR3 has 17 residues. V lost 3 bases and J lost 6, with 21 bases in between. CDR3 amino acids: CASSIVLWGDVTNEQFF. The CDR3 nucleotides read TGTGCCAGTAGTATCGTTTTATGGGGGGACGTTACCAATGAGCAGTTCTTC. Based on the CDR3 plus reference TRBV19 and TRBJ2-1, the full variable domain is DGGITQSPKYLFRKEGQNVTLSCEQNLNHDAMYWYRQDPGQGLRLIYYSQIVNDFQKGDIAEGYSVSREKKESFPLTVTSAQKNPTAFYLCASSIVLWGDVTNEQFFGPGTRLTVL.

A note on this clonotype: It is unclear where the CDR3 begins or ends on the DNA, so no DNA is shown, and the CDR3 is as TCRdb lists it. This sequence joins TRBV12-5 and TRBJ2-2; TRBD1 is the table's D call and was not checked against the DNA. Counting both end residues, the CDR3 totals 15 amino acids. Germline V gene lookup returns CDR1 LGHNT and CDR2 FRNRAP. The CDR3 sequence is CASAFGAANTGELFF.

The chain joins TRBV9 to TRBJ2-7, with 8 positions matching TRBD2. V dropped 4 bases and J dropped 3; count of bases not matched to a gene: 6. Germline CDR1 is SGDLS and CDR2 is YYNGEE. The CDR3 sequence is 14 residues long. CDR3 amino acids: CASSRGLVNYEQYF. As DNA, the CDR3 is TGTGCCAGCAGCCGGGGACTAGTGAACTACGAGCAGTACTTC.

This rearrangement joins TRBV20-1 to TRBJ2-3, with 10 bases matching TRBD2. CDR1 and CDR2 from the germline V gene are DFQATT and SNEGSKA (reference sequence). V was clipped by 0 bases and J by 2 bases; unmatched bases: 5. CDR3 length equals 16 residues. The CDR3 region is CSARDTLAGATDTQYF. The CDR3 coding sequence is TGCAGTGCTAGAGATACGCTAGCGGGGGCCACAGATACGCAGTATTTT.

This clonotype has a single count. The chain is built from TRBV7-8 and TRBJ1-1; no clear D gene. V shed 5 bases and J shed 8 bases, with 12 bases lying between them. CDR1 is SGHVS, CDR2 FQNEAQ, per germline. The CDR3 covers 12 residues. CDR3 loop: CASSPTPGEAFF. The CDR3 DNA reads as TGTGCCAGCAGCCCAACGCCCGGCGAAGCTTTCTTT.

This sequence joins TRBV5-6 and TRBJ2-2, with D uncertain. The CDR3 length is 12 residues. Germline V gives CDR1 SGHDT, CDR2 YYEEEE. V dropped 4 bases and J dropped 2 bases, with 3 bases sitting between them. CDR3 nucleotides: TGTGCCAGCAGCATTAACACCGGGGAGCTGTTTTTT. Amino acids: CASSINTGELFF.

The chain employs TRBV27 and TRBJ2-7; 7 bases map to TRBD2. The CDR3 has 18 residues. The junction had 14 bases not matched to a gene; V was cut back by 2 bases and J by 1 base. CDR1 and CDR2 from the germline V gene are MNHEY and SMNVEV (reference sequence). For the CDR3, the DNA is TGTGCCAGCAGTTTAGGGCATCTTAGTAGCGGGTCTTCCTACGAGCAGTACTTC. Translation gives CASSLGHLSSGSSYEQYF.

This clonotype was recorded only once. The chain is built from TRBV12-3 or TRBV12-4 and TRBJ2-3; D gene uncertain. Trimming stripped 3 bases from V and 3 bases from J, with 4 bases between. This CDR3 has 12 residues. DNA of the CDR3: TGTGCCAGCAGTTTTATGACAGATACGCAGTATTTT. Amino acid sequence: CASSFMTDTQYF.

The rearrangement joins TRBV4-3 to TRBJ2-3, with TRBD2 matching over 7 bases. The CDR3 sequence is 15 residues long. The V gene's germline CDR1 is LGHNA and CDR2 YSLEER. V was clipped by 5 bases and J by 2 bases; unmatched bases: 7. The CDR3: CASSTGERDTDTQYF. Written as DNA, the CDR3 is TGCGCCAGCAGCACCGGCGAGCGGGACACAGATACGCAGTATTTT.

The chain combines TRBV7-6 with TRBJ2-7; a possible D gene is TRBD1 (5 bases). Looked up from germline, CDR1 is SGHVS and CDR2 is FNYEAQ. Deletions cut 7 bases from V and 0 bases from J, with 16 bases between. The CDR3 covers 15 residues. CDR3 loop: CASTPTVKGSYEQYF. The CDR3 DNA reads TGTGCCAGCACCCCGACAGTCAAAGGCTCCTACGAGCAGTACTTC.

This clonotype appeared once. J is TRBJ1-1 and V is TRBV14; no clear D gene. CDR3 length: 16 residues. In germline, CDR1 is SGHDN, CDR2 FVKESK. V shed 4 bases and J shed 4 bases, with 19 bases lying between them. The CDR3 nucleotides read TGTGCCAGCAGCCCAAGCTTTGGAGCGCGGGGCACTGAAGCTTTCTTT. Amino acid sequence: CASSPSFGARGTEAFF.